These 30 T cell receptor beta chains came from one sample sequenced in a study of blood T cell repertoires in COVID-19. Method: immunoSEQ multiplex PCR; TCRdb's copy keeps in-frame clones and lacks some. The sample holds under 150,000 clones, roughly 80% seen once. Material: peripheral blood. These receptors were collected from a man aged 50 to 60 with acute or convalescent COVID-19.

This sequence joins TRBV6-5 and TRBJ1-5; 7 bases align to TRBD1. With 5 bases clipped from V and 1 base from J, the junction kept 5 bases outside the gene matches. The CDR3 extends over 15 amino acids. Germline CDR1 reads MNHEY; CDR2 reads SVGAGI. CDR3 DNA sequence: TGTGCCAGCAGTCCACAGGGGTTAAGCAATCAGCCCCAGCATTTT. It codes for CASSPQGLSNQPQHF.

This CDR3 is CASREPTGWTEAFF. CDR3 DNA sequence: TGCGCCAGCAGGGAACCAACAGGGTGGACTGAAGCTTTCTTT. The genes are TRBV4-1 and TRBJ1-1, with D maybe TRBD1 (6 bases). Trimming pared 6 bases from V and 5 bases from J, leaving 16 bases between. Germline V CDR1 and CDR2: MGHRA, YSYEKL. The CDR3 runs 14 residues.

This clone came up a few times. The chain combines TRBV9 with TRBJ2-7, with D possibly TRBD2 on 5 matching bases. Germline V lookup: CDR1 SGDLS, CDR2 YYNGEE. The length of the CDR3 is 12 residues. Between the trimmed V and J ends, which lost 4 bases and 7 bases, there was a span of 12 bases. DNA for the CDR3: TGTGCCAGCAGCTCCCGTGGCGGGGAGCAGTACTTC. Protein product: CASSSRGGEQYF.

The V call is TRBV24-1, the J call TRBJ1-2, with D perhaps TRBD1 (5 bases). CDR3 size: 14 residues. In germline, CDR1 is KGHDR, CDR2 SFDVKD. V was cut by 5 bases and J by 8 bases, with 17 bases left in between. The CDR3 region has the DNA TGTGCCACCAGTGGGGCCCAGGGATGGCAGGGCTACACCTTC. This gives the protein CATSGAQGWQGYTF.

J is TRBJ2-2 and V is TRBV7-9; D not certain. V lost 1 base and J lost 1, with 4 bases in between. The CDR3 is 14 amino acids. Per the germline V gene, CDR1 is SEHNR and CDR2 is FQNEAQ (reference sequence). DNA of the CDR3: TGTGCCAGCAGCTTAGGACAGAACACCGGGGAGCTGTTTTTT. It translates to CASSLGQNTGELFF.

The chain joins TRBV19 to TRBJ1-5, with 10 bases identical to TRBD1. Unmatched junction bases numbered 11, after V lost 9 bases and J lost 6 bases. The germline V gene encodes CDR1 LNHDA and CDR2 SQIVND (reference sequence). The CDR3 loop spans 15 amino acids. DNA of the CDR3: TGTGCCAGCCGGGACAGGGGTTGGGAAGGTCAGCCCCAGCATTTT. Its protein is CASRDRGWEGQPQHF.

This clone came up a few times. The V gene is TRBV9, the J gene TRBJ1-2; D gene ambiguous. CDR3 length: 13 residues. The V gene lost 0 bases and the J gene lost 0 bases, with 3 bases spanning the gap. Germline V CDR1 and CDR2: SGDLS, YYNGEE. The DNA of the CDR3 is TGTGCCAGCAGCGTAGGAGCTAACTATGGCTACACCTTC. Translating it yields CASSVGANYGYTF. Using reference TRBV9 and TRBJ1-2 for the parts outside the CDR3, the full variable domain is DSGVTQTPKHLITATGQRVTLRCSPRSGDLSVYWYQQSLDQGLQFLIQYYNGEERAKGNILERFSAQQFPDLHSELNLSSLELGDSALYFCASSVGANYGYTFGSGTRLTVV.

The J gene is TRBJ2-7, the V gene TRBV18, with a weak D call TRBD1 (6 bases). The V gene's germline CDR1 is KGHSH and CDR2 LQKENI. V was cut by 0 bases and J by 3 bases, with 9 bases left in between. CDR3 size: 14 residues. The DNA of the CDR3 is TGTGCCAGCTCACCACCGTCGACAGGCTACGAGCAGTACTTC. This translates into CASSPPSTGYEQYF.

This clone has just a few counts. The CDR3 loop is CASSHMTGSYGYTF. The CDR3 nucleotides read TGTGCCAGCAGCCATATGACAGGGTCCTATGGCTACACCTTC. The gene calls are TRBV3-1 (or the pseudogene TRBV3-2) and TRBJ1-2; 7 bases line up with TRBD1. The trim removed 3 bases at V and 4 bases at J, leaving 5 bases unmatched. The length of the CDR3 is 14 residues. Germline V gives CDR1 LGHDT, CDR2 YNNKEL (reference sequence).

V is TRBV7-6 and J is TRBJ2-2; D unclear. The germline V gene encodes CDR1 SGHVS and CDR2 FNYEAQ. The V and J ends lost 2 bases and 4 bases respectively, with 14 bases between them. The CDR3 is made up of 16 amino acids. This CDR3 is CASSLLARQRTGELFF. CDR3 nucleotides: TGTGCCAGCAGCTTACTGGCCCGGCAGCGCACCGGGGAGCTGTTTTTT.

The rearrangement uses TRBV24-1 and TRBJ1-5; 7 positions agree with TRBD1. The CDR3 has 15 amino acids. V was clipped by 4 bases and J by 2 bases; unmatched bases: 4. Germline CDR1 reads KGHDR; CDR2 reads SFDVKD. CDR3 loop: CATSDTTGRNQPQHF. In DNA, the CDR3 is TGTGCCACCAGTGACACGACAGGGCGCAATCAGCCCCAGCATTTT.

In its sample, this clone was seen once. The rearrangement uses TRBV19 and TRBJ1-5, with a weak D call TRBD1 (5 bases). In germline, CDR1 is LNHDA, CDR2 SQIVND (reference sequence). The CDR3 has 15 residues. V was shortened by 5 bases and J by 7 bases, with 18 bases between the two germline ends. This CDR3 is CASSPTRRAGQPQHF. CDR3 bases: TGTGCCAGTAGTCCTACACGCAGGGCGGGGCAGCCCCAGCATTTT. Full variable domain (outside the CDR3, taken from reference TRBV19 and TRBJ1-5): DGGITQSPKYLFRKEGQNVTLSCEQNLNHDAMYWYRQDPGQGLRLIYYSQIVNDFQKGDIAEGYSVSREKKESFPLTVTSAQKNPTAFYLCASSPTRRAGQPQHFGDGTRLSIL.

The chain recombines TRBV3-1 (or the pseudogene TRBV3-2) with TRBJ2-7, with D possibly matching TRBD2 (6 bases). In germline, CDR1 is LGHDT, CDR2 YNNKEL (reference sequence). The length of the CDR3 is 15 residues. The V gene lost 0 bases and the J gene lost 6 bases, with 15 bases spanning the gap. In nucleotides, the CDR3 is TGTGCCAGCAGCCAAGAAGGCCCCCTGGGAGGCGAGCAGTACTTC. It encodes CASSQEGPLGGEQYF.

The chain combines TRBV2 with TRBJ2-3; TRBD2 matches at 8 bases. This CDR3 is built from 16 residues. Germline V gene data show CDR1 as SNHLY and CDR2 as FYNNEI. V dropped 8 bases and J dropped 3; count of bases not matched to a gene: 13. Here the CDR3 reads CASRLFSGGLTDTQYF. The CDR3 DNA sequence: TGTGCCAGCCGACTTTTCAGCGGGGGCCTTACAGATACGCAGTATTTT.

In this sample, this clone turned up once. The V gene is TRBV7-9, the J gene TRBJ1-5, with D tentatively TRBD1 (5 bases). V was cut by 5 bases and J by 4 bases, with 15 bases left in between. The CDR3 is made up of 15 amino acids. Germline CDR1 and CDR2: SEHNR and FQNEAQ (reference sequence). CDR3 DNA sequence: TGTGCCAGCAGCCGGTCGTGGGGGGGTAATCAGCCCCAGCATTTT. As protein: CASSRSWGGNQPQHF.

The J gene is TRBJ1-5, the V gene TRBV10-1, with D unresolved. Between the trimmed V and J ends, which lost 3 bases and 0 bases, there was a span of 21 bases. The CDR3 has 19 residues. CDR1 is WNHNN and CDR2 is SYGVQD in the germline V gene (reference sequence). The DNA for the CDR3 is TGCGCCAGCAGTGATCGCGGAGTAAAACTCGATCGTAGCAATCAGCCCCAGCATTTT. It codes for CASSDRGVKLDRSNQPQHF.

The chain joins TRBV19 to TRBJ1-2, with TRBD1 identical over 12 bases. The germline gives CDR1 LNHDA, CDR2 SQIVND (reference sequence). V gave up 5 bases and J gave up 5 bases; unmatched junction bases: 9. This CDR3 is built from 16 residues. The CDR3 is CASSSYTGQGAYGYTF. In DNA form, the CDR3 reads TGTGCCAGTAGTTCCTATACGGGACAGGGGGCTTATGGCTACACCTTC.

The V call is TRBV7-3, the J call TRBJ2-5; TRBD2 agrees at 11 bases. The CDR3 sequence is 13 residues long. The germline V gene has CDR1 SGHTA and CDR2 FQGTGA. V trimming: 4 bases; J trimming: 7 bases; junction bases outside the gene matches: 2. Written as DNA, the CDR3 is TGTGCCAGCAGCTCCGGGACTAGCGGGACCCAGTACTTC. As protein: CASSSGTSGTQYF.

The CDR3 region is CASSSLVRDEAFF. The CDR3, as DNA: TGTGCCAGCAGCTCTCTGGTGAGGGATGAAGCTTTCTTT. The chain combines TRBV7-2 with TRBJ1-1; D is uncertain. CDR3 size: 13 residues. Trimming removed 4 bases from V and 7 bases from J, with 13 bases in between. From germline, CDR1 is SGHTA and CDR2 FQGNSA.

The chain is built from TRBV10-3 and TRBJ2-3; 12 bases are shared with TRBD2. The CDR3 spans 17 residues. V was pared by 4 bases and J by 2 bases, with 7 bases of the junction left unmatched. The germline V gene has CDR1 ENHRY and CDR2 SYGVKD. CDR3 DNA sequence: TGTGCCATCAGTGGTGGCCTAGCGGGGGGGGTCACAGATACGCAGTATTTT. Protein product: CAISGGLAGGVTDTQYF.

The CDR3 DNA sequence: TGTGCCAGCAGTTACCGGGACAGGGACCCAGCTTTCTTT. Translating gives CASSYRDRDPAFF. The rearrangement uses TRBV6-2 or TRBV6-3 and TRBJ1-1; TRBD1 aligns across 9 bases. Per the germline V gene, CDR1 is MNHEY and CDR2 is SVGEGT. This CDR3 region has 13 residues. V shed 2 bases, J shed 10 bases, and the junction held 5 bases outside the gene matches.

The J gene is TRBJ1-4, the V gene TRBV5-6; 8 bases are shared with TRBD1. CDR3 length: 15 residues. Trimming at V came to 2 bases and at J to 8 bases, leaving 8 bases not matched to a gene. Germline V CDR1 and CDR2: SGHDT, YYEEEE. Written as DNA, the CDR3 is TGTGCCAGCAGCTTATATGGGACAGGCCAGGAAAAACTGTTTTTT. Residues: CASSLYGTGQEKLFF.

CDR3 in DNA: TGCACCAGCAGCCAAGAAAGTGTGCGGGGGAAGGTAGATACGCAGTATTTT. It yields the protein CTSSQESVRGKVDTQYF. This chain connects TRBV1 to TRBJ2-3; the table assigns TRBD2, which was not confirmed against the DNA. TRBV1 is classified as a pseudogene. CDR3 length equals 17 residues.

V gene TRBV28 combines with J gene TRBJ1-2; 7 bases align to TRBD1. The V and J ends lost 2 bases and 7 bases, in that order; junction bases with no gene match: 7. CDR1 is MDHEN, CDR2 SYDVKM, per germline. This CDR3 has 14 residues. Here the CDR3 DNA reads TGTGCCAGCAGTTTAACTGGACAGGCTTTTGGCTACACCTTC. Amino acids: CASSLTGQAFGYTF.

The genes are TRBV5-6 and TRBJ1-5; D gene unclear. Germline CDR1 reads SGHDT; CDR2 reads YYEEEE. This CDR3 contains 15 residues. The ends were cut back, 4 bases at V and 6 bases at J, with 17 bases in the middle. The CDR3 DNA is TGTGCCAGCAGCGGAACCCTGGACGGAGGTCAGCCCCAGCATTTT. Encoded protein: CASSGTLDGGQPQHF.

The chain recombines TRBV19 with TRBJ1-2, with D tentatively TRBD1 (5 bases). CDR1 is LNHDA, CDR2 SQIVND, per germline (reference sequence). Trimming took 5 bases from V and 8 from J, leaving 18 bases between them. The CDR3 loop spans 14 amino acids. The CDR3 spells CASSFQGLRNGYTF. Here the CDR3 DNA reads TGTGCCAGTAGTTTTCAGGGACTCAGGAACGGCTACACCTTC.

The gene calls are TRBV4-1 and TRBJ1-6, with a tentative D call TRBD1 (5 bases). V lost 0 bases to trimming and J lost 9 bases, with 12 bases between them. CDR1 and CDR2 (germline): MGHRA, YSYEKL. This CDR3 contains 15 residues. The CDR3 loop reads CASSQEDPGGSPLHF. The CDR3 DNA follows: TGCGCCAGCAGCCAAGAGGATCCGGGGGGTTCACCCCTCCACTTT.

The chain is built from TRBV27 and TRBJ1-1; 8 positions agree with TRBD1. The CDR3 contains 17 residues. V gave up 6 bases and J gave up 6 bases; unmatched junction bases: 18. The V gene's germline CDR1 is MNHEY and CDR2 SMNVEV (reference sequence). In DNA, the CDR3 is TGTGCCAGCAGGCCCCAGGTTATCACCTGGACAGGGCCTGAAGCTTTCTTT. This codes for CASRPQVITWTGPEAFF.

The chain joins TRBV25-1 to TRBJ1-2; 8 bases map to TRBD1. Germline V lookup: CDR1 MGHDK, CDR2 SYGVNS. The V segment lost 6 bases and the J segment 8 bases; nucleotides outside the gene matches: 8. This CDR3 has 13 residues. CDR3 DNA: TGTGCCAGCAGGACAGGGGCGAGTCCGGGCTACACCTTC. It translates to CASRTGASPGYTF.

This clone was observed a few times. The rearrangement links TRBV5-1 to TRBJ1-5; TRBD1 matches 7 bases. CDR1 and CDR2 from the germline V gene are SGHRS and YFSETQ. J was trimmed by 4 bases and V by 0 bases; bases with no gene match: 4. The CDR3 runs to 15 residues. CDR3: CASSLAGTENQPQHF. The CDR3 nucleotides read TGCGCCAGCAGCTTGGCTGGGACAGAGAATCAGCCCCAGCATTTT.